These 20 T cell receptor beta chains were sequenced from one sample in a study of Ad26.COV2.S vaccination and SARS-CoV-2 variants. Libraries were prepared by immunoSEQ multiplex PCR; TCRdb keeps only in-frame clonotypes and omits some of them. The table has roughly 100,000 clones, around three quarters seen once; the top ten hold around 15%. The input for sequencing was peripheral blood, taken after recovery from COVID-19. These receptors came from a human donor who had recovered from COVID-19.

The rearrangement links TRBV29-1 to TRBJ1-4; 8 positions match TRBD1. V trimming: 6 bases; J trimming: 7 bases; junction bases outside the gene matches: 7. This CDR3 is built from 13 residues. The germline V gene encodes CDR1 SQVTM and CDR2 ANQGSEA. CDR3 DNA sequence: TGCAGCGTAACCGGGACAGGAGGTGAAAAACTGTTTTTT. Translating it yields CSVTGTGGEKLFF.

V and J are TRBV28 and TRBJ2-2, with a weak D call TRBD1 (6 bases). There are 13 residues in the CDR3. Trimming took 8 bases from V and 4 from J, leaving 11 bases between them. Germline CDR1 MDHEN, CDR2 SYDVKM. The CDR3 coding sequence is TGTGCCAGCCACAGGGCCCCCACCGGGGAGCTGTTTTTT. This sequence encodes CASHRAPTGELFF.

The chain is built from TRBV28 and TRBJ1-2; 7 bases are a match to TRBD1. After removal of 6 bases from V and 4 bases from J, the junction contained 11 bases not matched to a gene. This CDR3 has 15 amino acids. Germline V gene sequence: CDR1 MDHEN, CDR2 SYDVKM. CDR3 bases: TGTGCCAGCAGCAATAAGACCGGGACAGTCTATGGCTACACCTTC. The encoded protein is CASSNKTGTVYGYTF.

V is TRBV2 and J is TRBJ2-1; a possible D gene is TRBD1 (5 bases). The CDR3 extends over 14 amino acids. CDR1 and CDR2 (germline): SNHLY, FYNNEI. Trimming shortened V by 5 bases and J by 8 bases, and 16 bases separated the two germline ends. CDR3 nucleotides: TGTGCCAGCAGTACCCAGGGAATCGGATATGAGCAGTTCTTC. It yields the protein CASSTQGIGYEQFF.

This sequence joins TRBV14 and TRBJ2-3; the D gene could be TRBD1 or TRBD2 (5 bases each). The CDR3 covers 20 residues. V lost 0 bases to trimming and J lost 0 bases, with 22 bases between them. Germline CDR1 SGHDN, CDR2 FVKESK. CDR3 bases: TGTGCCAGCAGCCAAGAATTTCGGCCCGATAGAGGGGCGAGCACAGATACGCAGTATTTT. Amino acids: CASSQEFRPDRGASTDTQYF.

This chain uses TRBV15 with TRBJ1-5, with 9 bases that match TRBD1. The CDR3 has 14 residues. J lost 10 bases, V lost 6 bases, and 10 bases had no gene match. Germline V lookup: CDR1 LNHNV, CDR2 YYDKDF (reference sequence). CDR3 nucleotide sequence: TGTGCCACCAGATCCGGGACAGGGAAGGAACCCCAGCATTTT. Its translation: CATRSGTGKEPQHF.

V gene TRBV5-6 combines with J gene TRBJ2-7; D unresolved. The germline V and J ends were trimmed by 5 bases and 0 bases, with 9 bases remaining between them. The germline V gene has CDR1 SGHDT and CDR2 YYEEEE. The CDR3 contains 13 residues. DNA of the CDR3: TGTGCCAGCAGGGTGATGAGCTCCTACGAGCAGTACTTC. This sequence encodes CASRVMSSYEQYF.

CDR3 sequence: CASSQPDILNYGYTF. The CDR3 DNA is TGTGCCAGCAGCCAACCTGACATCCTAAACTATGGCTACACCTTC. The chain is built from TRBV3-1 (or the pseudogene TRBV3-2) and TRBJ1-2; D unresolved. Per the germline V gene, CDR1 is LGHDT and CDR2 is YNNKEL (reference sequence). The CDR3 loop spans 15 amino acids. Trimming shortened V by 2 bases and J by 2 bases, and 12 bases separated the two germline ends.

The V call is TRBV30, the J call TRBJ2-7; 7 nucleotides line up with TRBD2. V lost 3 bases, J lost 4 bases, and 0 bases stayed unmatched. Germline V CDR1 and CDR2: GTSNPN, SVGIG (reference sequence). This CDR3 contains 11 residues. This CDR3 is CAWRREYEQYF. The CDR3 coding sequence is TGTGCCTGGAGGCGGGAGTACGAGCAGTACTTC.

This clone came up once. The DNA of the CDR3 is TGTGCCAGCAGTTTCGGAGGACAGGGGGCCGAAGCTTTCTTT. This encodes CASSFGGQGAEAFF. The chain is built from TRBV27 and TRBJ1-1, with 11 bases that match TRBD1. Germline V CDR1 and CDR2: MNHEY, SMNVEV (reference sequence). V shed 3 bases, J shed 8 bases, and the junction held 5 bases outside the gene matches. The CDR3 runs 14 residues.

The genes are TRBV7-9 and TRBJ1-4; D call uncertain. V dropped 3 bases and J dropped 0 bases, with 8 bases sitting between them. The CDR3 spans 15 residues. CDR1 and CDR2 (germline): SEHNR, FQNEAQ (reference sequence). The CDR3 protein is CASSFPSTTNEKLFF. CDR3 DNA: TGTGCCAGCAGCTTCCCCAGCACAACTAATGAAAAACTGTTTTTT.

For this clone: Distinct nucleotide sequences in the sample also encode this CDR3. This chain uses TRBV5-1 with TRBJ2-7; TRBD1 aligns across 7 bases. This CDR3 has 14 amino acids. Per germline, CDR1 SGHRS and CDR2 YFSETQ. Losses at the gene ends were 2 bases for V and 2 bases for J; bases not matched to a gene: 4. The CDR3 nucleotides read TGCGCCAGCAGCTTAGGGACAGTCACCTACGAGCAGTACTTC. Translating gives CASSLGTVTYEQYF.

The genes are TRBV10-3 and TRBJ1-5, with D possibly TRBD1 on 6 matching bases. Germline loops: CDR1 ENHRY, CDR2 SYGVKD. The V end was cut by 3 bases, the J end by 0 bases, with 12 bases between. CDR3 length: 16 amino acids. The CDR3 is CAISDQDRYSNQPQHF. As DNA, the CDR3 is TGTGCCATCAGTGACCAAGACAGGTATAGCAATCAGCCCCAGCATTTT.

The CDR3 nucleotides read TGTGCCAGCAGCTTTTATGGATATGGGGAGCAGTACTTC. It translates to CASSFYGYGEQYF. The chain carries TRBV5-5 and TRBJ2-7; D is uncertain. This CDR3 has 13 residues. V was clipped by 2 bases and J by 7 bases, with 13 bases between them. Germline assignment: CDR1 SGHKS and CDR2 YYEKEE (reference sequence).

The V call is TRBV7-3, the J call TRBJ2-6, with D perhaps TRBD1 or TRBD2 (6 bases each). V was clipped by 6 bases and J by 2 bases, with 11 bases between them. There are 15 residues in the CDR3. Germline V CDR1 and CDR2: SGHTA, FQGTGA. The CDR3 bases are TGTGCCAGCAGACTGGGGGGCACTGGGGCCAACGTCCTGACTTTC. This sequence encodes CASRLGGTGANVLTF. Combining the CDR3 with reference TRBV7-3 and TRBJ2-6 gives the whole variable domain GAGVSQTPSNKVTEKGKYVELRCDPISGHTALYWYRQSLGQGPEFLIYFQGTGAADDSGLPNDRFFAVRPEGSVSTLKIQRTERGDSAVYLCASRLGGTGANVLTFGAGSRLTVL.

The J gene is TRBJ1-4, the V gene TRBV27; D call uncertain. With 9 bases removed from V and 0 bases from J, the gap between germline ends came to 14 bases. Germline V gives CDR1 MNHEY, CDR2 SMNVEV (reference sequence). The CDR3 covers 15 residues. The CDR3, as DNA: TGTGCCAGTAGCCGGGCAGCCGCAACTAATGAAAAACTGTTTTTT. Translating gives CASSRAAATNEKLFF.

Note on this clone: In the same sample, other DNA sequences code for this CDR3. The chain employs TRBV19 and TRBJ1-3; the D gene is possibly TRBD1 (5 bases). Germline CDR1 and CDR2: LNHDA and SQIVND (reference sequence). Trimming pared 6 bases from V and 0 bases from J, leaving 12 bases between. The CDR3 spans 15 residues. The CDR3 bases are TGTGCCAGTAGCCAGGGCGGCCTCTCTGGAAACACCATATATTTT. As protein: CASSQGGLSGNTIYF.

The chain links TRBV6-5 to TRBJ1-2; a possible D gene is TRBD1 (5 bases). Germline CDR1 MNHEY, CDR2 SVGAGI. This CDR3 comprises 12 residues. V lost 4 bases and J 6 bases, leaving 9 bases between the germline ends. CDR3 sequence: CASSSQGNGYTF. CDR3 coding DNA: TGTGCCAGCAGTTCTCAGGGTAATGGCTACACCTTC.

The CDR3 sequence is CASSLDSNTEAFF. For the CDR3, the DNA is TGCGCCAGCAGCCTAGACAGCAACACTGAAGCTTTCTTT. The chain employs TRBV5-1 and TRBJ1-1, with TRBD1 as a possible D gene (5 bases). The CDR3 covers 13 residues. The V and J ends lost 4 bases and 2 bases respectively, with 9 bases between them. Per the germline V gene, CDR1 is SGHRS and CDR2 is YFSETQ.

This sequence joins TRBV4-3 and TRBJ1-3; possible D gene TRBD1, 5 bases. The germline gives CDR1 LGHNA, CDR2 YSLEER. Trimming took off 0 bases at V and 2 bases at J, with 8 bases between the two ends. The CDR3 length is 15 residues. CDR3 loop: CASSQDWTTGNTIYF. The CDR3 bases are TGCGCCAGCAGCCAAGATTGGACAACTGGAAACACCATATATTTT.